This T cell receptor beta chain was identified in a study of regulatory T cells in long-lasting Graves disease. This clonotype was detected many times. This sample's time point: newly diagnosed GD, antithyroid drugs for less than 3 months. Scientists built the TCR library using RNA that was extracted from PBMCs. As a group, patients came from one endocrinology department in Xi'an, China. Germline V gene data show CDR1 as MNHEY and CDR2 as SVGAGI. V shed 2 bases and J shed 0 bases, with 14 bases lying between them. The CDR3 has 17 amino acids. TCR beta libraries were built with iRepertoire HTBI primers and Arm-PCR of CDR3 regions. TCRdb re-called the multiplex PCR reads with MiXCR, one entry per CDR3 protein. This table holds about 620,000 distinct CDR3 sequences, 15% to 20% found once. The same sample was also studied in work on T cells in Graves' hyperthyroidism and ophthalmopathy.

The chain recombines TRBV6-5 with TRBJ1-3; D is perhaps TRBD1 (5 bases). The TCR originated in a woman aged 25 to 39 with Graves disease. This sample comprised peripheral blood mononuclear cells (PBMCs), obtained at new diagnosis, from a patient treated with antithyroid drugs. CDR3: CASSYKATGSSGNTIYF. The CDR3, as DNA: TGTGCCAGCAGTTACAAGGCCACAGGCAGCTCTGGAAACACCATATATTTT.